This T cell receptor beta chain was observed in a study of CD8+CD57+ T cells in acquired aplastic anemia. For the study at large: Sorted CD4+ and CD8+ cells yielded 3 to 3.5 ug of DNA on average. Study-level findings and limits: CD8+ Simpson's diversity showed no significant patient-control difference.

Template material for TCR beta VDJ and CDR3 profiling consisted of genomic DNA. TCRdb fed the reads into MiXCR, producing one record per CDR3 protein. There are around 180,000 distinct CDR3 sequences in the sample; 50% to 75% occur only once, and 45% to 50% lies in the top ten. With 4 bases clipped from V and 4 bases from J, the junction kept 3 bases outside the gene matches. CDR1 is SNHLY, CDR2 FYNNEI, per germline. The length of the CDR3 is 15 residues. Remarks on this clonotype: What it recognizes is unknown.

The chain employs TRBV2 and TRBJ2-3, with 12 bases aligning to TRBD2. The TCR sequence derives from a human donor in good health. The sequenced sample was sorted CD4+, CD8+, or CD8+CD57+ T cells (not recorded which) from PBMCs. DNA for the CDR3: TGTGCCAGCAGTGGGGGACTAGCGGGCGCAGATACGCAGTATTTT. Translated: CASSGGLAGADTQYF. The variable domain in full, completed from reference TRBV2 and TRBJ2-3, reads EPEVTQTPSHQVTQMGQEVILRCVPISNHLYFYWYRQILGQKVEFLVSFYNNEISEKSEIFDDQFSVERPDGSNFTLKIRSTKLEDSAMYFCASSGGLAGADTQYFGPGTRLTVL.